Listed here are 17 T cell receptor beta chains from one sample, sequenced in a study of tumor-infiltrating lymphocytes in primary liver carcinoma. The researchers obtained blood RNA from unsorted whole blood and also extracted germline DNA. A primer matching the constant region was used to make TCR beta cDNA from around 550 ng of total RNA. Generation of the TCR beta libraries relied on three nested multiplex PCR rounds using slightly modified ARM-PCR. Amplification in the first two PCR rounds was performed using TRBV1-TRBV30 forward primers and a C-beta reverse primer for about 10 cycles each. TCRdb ran MiXCR on the multiplex PCR reads and lists one entry per CDR3 protein. The data show just over 300,000 distinct CDR3 sequences, with 50% to 60% seen just once and 15% to 20% held by the top ten. Source material: peripheral blood. The origin of the receptors is a woman in her thirties with primary liver carcinoma and hepatitis B virus infection.

Comment on this clonotype: Germline is not matched at one junction end, which may reflect a read error. The CDR3 nucleotides read TGTGCCAGCAGCTTATCTAGCGGGAGGCGAGATACCCAGTACTTT. Translated, it gives CASSLSSGRRDTQYF. J is TRBJ2-5 and V is TRBV11-2, with 11 bases that match TRBD2. The CDR3 spans 15 residues. Germline V gives CDR1 SGHAT, CDR2 FQNNGV.

This clonotype is a singleton in its sample. No conserved phenylalanine or tryptophan is present at the end of the CDR3, so a read error is the likely explanation. The DNA is left out, because the CDR3 cannot be placed on it with certainty; the CDR3 is given as TCRdb lists it. The genes are TRBV11-2 and TRBJ1-2; TRBD1 was called by the table and not checked on the DNA. The CDR3 is made up of 15 amino acids, end residues included. Germline loops: CDR1 SGHAT, CDR2 FQNNGV. The CDR3 loop is CASSSRDRGVYGCTS.

As to this clonotype: This may be a read error, as it is one base from a much larger clone. The V call is TRBV12-3 or TRBV12-4, the J call TRBJ2-2; 7 bases are shared with TRBD2. The CDR3 is made up of 15 amino acids. The ends lost 5 bases at V and 4 bases at J; junction bases unmatched: 7. The CDR3 DNA reads as TGTGCCAGCAGTCCCCGCGGGGGACCCACCGGGGAGCTGTTTTTT. The encoded protein is CASSPRGGPTGELFF.

With regard to this clonotype: It may be a read error: a sequence one base away is much more abundant. The CDR3 region has the DNA TGTGCCAGCAGTTACTCGCAGGAAACCTACGAGCAGTACTTC. This translates into CASSYSQETYEQYF. This chain uses TRBV6-6 with TRBJ2-7; no clear D gene. Germline values: CDR1 MNHNY, CDR2 SVGAGI (reference sequence). The CDR3 loop spans 14 amino acids. V was clipped by 0 bases and J by 2 bases, with 8 bases between them.

As concerns this clonotype: A much more abundant neighbour one base away suggests this may be a read error. The chain couples TRBV14 to TRBJ2-3; possibly TRBD2 for D (5 bases). CDR1 is SGHDN, CDR2 FVKESK, per germline. This CDR3 comprises 17 residues. The CDR3 region has the DNA TGTGCCAGAAGCCGCACAGTCAGCTGGCGGGGCACAGATACGCAGTATTTT. It specifies CARSRTVSWRGTDTQYF.

The V gene is TRBV5-4, the J gene TRBJ2-4, with a possible D match to TRBD1 (5 bases). Germline CDR1 and CDR2: SGHNT and YYREEE (reference sequence). Deletions cut 2 bases from V and 0 bases from J, with 6 bases between. The CDR3 totals 14 residues. CDR3 amino acids: CASSLGVAKNIQYF. CDR3 sequence (DNA): TGTGCCAGCAGCTTAGGGGTAGCCAAAAACATTCAGTACTTC.

A remark on this clonotype: A read error may be the cause here, since a much bigger clone is one base away. V usage is TRBV12-3 or TRBV12-4 and J usage is TRBJ1-4, with TRBD1 identical over 9 bases. J lost 7 bases, V lost 6 bases, and 9 bases had no gene match. The CDR3 is made up of 15 amino acids. In DNA form, the CDR3 reads TGTGCCAGCAGAAATACAGGGGGCAAAAGTGAAAAACTGTTTTTT. Translated, it gives CASRNTGGKSEKLFF.

Many counts were recorded for this clonotype. The chain carries TRBV11-2 and TRBJ2-2, with 8 bases identical to TRBD2. CDR1 and CDR2 from the germline V gene are SGHAT and FQNNGV. J was trimmed by 5 bases and V by 4 bases; bases with no gene match: 6. The CDR3 runs 15 residues. CDR3 protein: CASSWERGGTGELFF. CDR3 DNA: TGTGCCAGCAGCTGGGAACGGGGGGGGACCGGGGAGCTGTTTTTT.

The rearrangement links TRBV7-9 to TRBJ2-1; no clear D. The V gene's germline CDR1 is SEHNR and CDR2 FQNEAQ (reference sequence). This CDR3 contains 12 residues. V lost 4 bases, J lost 13 bases, and 14 bases lay in between. CDR3 residues: CASSSSHGPQFF. Here the CDR3 DNA reads TGTGCCAGCAGCTCCTCTCACGGCCCTCAGTTCTTC.

The chain is built from TRBV12-3 or TRBV12-4 and TRBJ2-3; 8 positions match TRBD1. V lost 8 bases to trimming and J lost 5 bases; unmatched junction nucleotides: 12. The CDR3 has 15 residues. CDR3 coding DNA: TGTGCCAGCTCCCGGACGGACAGGGCGAAAGATACGCAGTATTTT. As protein: CASSRTDRAKDTQYF.

Concerning this clonotype itself: The junction does not match germline at one end; this may be a read error. The V and J genes are TRBV7-9 and TRBJ2-4, with D unresolved. CDR1 and CDR2 (germline): SEHNR, FQNEAQ (reference sequence). The CDR3 runs to 14 residues. The CDR3 spells CTRDLNPAKNIQYF. CDR3 nucleotide sequence: TGTACCAGAGACTTGAACCCAGCCAAAAACATTCAGTACTTC. Based on the CDR3 plus reference TRBV7-9 and TRBJ2-4, the full variable domain is DTGVSQNPRHKITKRGQNVTFRCDPISEHNRLYWYRQTLGQGPEFLTYFQNEAQLEKSRLLSDRFSAERPKGSFSTLEIQRTEQGDSAMYLCTRDLNPAKNIQYFGAGTRLSVL.

This clonotype was seen a handful of times. The chain recombines TRBV4-3 with TRBJ1-5; maybe TRBD1 (6 bases). CDR1 is LGHNA, CDR2 YSLEER, per germline. Trimming took off 0 bases at V and 6 bases at J, with 15 bases between the two ends. This CDR3 has 16 residues. For the CDR3, the DNA is TGCGCCAGCAGCCAAGAGAGGACAGAAGGCGGTCAGCCCCAGCATTTT. This encodes CASSQERTEGGQPQHF.

The genes are TRBV13 and TRBJ2-1; 14 bases match TRBD2. V dropped 5 bases and J dropped 7; count of bases not matched to a gene: 7. Germline V CDR1 and CDR2: PRHDT, FYEKMQ (reference sequence). The CDR3 spans 16 residues. CDR3 nucleotide sequence: TGTGCCAGCAGCCCGAGGGGGACTAGCGGGAGTAATGAGCAGTTCTTC. Amino acids: CASSPRGTSGSNEQFF. Based on the CDR3 plus reference TRBV13 and TRBJ2-1, the full variable domain is AAGVIQSPRHLIKEKRETATLKCYPIPRHDTVYWYQQGPGQDPQFLISFYEKMQSDKGSIPDRFSAQQFSDYHSELNMSSLELGDSALYFCASSPRGTSGSNEQFFGPGTRLTVL.

The chain employs TRBV4-1 and TRBJ2-7; 7 bases fit TRBD1. This CDR3 contains 16 residues. From germline, CDR1 is MGHRA and CDR2 YSYEKL. After removal of 2 bases from V and 1 base from J, the junction contained 8 bases not matched to a gene. CDR3 sequence reads: CASSQQPPGQSYEQYF. CDR3 DNA: TGCGCCAGCAGCCAACAACCACCGGGACAGTCCTACGAGCAGTACTTC.

The chain employs TRBV5-4 and TRBJ1-2; the D is unclear. The V gene's germline CDR1 is SGHNT and CDR2 YYREEE (reference sequence). This CDR3 spans 13 amino acids. Trimming shortened V by 8 bases and J by 2 bases, and 13 bases separated the two germline ends. The CDR3 sequence: CASNLDGNYGYTF. The CDR3 DNA reads TGTGCCAGTAACTTGGACGGGAACTATGGCTACACCTTC. Filled out from reference TRBV5-4 and TRBJ1-2, the complete variable domain reads ETGVTQSPTHLIKTRGQQVTLRCSSQSGHNTVSWYQQALGQGPQFIFQYYREEENGRGNFPPRFSGLQFPNYSSELNVNALELDDSALYLCASNLDGNYGYTFGSGTRLTVV.

The chain uses TRBV6-6 and TRBJ2-1; tentative D call: TRBD2 (5 bases). Trimming shortened V by 8 bases and J by 0 bases, and 14 bases separated the two germline ends. CDR1 is MNHNY and CDR2 is SVGAGI in the germline V gene (reference sequence). The CDR3 sequence is 15 residues long. The CDR3 region has the DNA TGTGCCAGCCAAGCGGCTTGGAGCTCCTACAATGAGCAGTTCTTC. Translating gives CASQAAWSSYNEQFF.

The chain combines TRBV30 with TRBJ2-3, with 8 bases lining up with TRBD2. There are 14 residues in the CDR3. Unmatched junction bases numbered 4, after V lost 1 base and J lost 4 bases. Germline V CDR1 and CDR2: GTSNPN, SVGIG (reference sequence). The CDR3 DNA reads TGTGCCTGGAGTGCGGGAGGGCTAGCAGATACGCAGTATTTT. Residues: CAWSAGGLADTQYF. Supplemented by reference TRBV30 and TRBJ2-3, the full variable domain reads SQTIHQWPATLVQPVGSPLSLECTVEGTSNPNLYWYRQAAGRGLQLLFYSVGIGQISSEVPQNLSASRPQDRQFILSSKKLLLSDSGFYLCAWSAGGLADTQYFGPGTRLTVL.